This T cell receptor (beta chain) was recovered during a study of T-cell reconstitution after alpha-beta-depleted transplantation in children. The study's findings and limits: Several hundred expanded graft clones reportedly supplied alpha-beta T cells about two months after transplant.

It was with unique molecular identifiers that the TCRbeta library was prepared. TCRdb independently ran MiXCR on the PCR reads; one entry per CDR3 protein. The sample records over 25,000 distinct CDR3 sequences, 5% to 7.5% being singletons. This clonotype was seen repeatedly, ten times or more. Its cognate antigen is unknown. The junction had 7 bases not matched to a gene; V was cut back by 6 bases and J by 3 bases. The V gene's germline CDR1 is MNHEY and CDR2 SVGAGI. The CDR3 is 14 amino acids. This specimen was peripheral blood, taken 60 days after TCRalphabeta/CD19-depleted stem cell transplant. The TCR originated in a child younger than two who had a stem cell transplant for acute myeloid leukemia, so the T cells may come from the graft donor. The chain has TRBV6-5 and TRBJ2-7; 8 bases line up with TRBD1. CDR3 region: CASRSGQVIYEQYF. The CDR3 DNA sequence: TGTGCCAGCAGGTCGGGACAGGTTATCTACGAGCAGTACTTC.